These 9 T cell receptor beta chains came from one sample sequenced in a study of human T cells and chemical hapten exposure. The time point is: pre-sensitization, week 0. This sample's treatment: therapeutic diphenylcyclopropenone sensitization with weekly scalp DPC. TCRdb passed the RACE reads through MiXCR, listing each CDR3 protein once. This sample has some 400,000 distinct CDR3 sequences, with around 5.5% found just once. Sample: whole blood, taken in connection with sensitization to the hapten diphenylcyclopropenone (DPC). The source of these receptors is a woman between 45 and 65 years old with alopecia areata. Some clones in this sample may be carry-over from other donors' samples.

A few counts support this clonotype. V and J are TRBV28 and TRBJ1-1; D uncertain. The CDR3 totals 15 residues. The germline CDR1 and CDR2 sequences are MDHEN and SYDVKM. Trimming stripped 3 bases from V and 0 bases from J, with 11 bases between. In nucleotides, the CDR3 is TGTGCCAGCAGTTTTTCCGGAGAGATGAACACTGAAGCTTTCTTT. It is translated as CASSFSGEMNTEAFF. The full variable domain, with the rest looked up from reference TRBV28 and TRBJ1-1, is DVKVTQSSRYLVKRTGEKVFLECVQDMDHENMFWYRQDPGLGLRLIYFSYDVKMKEKGDIPEGYSVSREKKERFSLILESASTNQTSMYLCASSFSGEMNTEAFFGQGTRLTVV.

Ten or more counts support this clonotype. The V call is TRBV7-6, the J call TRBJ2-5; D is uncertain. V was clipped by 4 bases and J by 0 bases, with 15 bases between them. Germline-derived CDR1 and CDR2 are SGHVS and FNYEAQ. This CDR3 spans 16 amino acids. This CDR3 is CASSSPWTEYQETQYF. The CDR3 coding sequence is TGTGCCAGCAGCTCGCCTTGGACGGAGTACCAAGAGACCCAGTACTTC.

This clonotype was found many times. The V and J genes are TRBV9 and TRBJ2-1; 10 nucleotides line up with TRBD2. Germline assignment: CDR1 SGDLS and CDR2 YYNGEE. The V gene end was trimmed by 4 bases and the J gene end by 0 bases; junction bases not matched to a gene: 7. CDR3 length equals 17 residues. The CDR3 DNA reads TGTGCCAGCAGCTACGGACTAGCGGAAAGCTCCTACAATGAGCAGTTCTTC. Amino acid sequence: CASSYGLAESSYNEQFF. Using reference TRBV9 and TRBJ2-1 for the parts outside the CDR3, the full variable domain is DSGVTQTPKHLITATGQRVTLRCSPRSGDLSVYWYQQSLDQGLQFLIQYYNGEERAKGNILERFSAQQFPDLHSELNLSSLELGDSALYFCASSYGLAESSYNEQFFGPGTRLTVL.

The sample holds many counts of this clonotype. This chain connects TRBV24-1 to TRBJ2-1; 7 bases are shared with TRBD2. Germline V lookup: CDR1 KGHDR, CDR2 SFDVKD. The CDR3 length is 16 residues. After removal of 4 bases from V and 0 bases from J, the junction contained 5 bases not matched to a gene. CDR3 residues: CATSDPRGSSYNEQFF. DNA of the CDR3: TGTGCCACCAGTGACCCTCGCGGGAGCTCCTACAATGAGCAGTTCTTC.

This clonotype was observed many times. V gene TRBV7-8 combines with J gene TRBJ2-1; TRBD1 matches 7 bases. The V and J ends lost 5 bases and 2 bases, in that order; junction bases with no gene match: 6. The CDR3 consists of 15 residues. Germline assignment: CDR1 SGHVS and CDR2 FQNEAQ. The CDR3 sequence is CASSPHRGAYNEQFF. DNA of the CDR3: TGTGCCAGCAGCCCCCACAGGGGCGCCTACAATGAGCAGTTCTTC. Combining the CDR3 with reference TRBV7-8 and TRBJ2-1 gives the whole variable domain GAGVSQSPRYKVAKRGQDVALRCDPISGHVSLFWYQQALGQGPEFLTYFQNEAQLDKSGLPSDRFFAERPEGSVSTLKIQRTQQEDSAVYLCASSPHRGAYNEQFFGPGTRLTVL.

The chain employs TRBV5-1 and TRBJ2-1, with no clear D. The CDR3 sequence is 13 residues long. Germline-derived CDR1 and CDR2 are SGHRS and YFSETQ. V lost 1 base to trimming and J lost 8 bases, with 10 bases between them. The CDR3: CASSLNYPHEQFF. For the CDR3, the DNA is TGCGCCAGCAGCTTGAACTACCCCCATGAGCAGTTCTTC. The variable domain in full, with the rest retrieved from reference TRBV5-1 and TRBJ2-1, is KAGVTQTPRYLIKTRGQQVTLSCSPISGHRSVSWYQQTPGQGLQFLFEYFSETQRNKGNFPGRFSGRQFSNSRSEMNVSTLELGDSALYLCASSLNYPHEQFFGPGTRLTVL.

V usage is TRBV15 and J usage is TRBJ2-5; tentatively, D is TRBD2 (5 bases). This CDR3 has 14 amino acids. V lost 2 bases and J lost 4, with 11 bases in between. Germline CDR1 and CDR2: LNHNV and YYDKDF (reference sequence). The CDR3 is CATSRRGIGETQYF. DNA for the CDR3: TGTGCCACCAGCAGACGAGGGATAGGAGAGACCCAGTACTTC.

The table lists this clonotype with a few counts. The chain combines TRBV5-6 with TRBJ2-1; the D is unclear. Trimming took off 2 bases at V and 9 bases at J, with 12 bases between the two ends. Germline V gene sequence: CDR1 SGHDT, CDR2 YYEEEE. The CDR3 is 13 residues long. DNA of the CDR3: TGTGCCAGCAGCTTAGGCACGGCCATTGAGCAGTTCTTC. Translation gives CASSLGTAIEQFF.

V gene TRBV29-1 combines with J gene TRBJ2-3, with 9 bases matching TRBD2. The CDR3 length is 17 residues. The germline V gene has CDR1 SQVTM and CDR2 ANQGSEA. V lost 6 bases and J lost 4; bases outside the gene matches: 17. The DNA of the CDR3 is TGCAGCGTCTGTGACCCCAGGGGAGCGGGAGGAGCAGATACGCAGTATTTT. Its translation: CSVCDPRGAGGADTQYF.